This TCR beta chain was documented in a study of cytomegalovirus exposure and HLA in healthy donors (dated by TCRdb to 2015 to 2018). Regarding the study in general: The 500 to 800 repertoires of the first cohort and the roughly 110 validation repertoires were produced on the same platform, according to a later analysis. The study aimed to test whether cataloging public T cell receptors could reveal signatures of past pathogen exposure. Along with the approximately 700-subject first cohort, a separate validation cohort of over a hundred different subjects was used. To predict cytomegalovirus infection status, the study combined high-throughput TCR immunosequencing, statistical association of individual TCRs with disease status, and machine learning.

Receptor amplification or capture employed the immunoSEQ multiplex PCR assay. Per the original workflow: To diagnose cytomegalovirus status from the catalog of TCR beta chain sequences, a statistical classification framework was built. The table was pulled from immuneACCESS by TCRdb, which kept in-frame rearrangements only. Such tables lose some clones; where checked, under half of the loss comes from unresolved V genes, and the rest has no known cause. V, J and clone size derive from that table, while D and trimming were established from the DNA sequence. This sample gives 150,000 to 250,000 clones in total; roughly 81% of them show up just once. The ten most abundant clones make up around 1.2% of the sample. Summary of the overall study and its limitations: Most TCR sequences were observed very rarely across donors, whereas some public TCRs were present in many individuals. In a later analysis, TCRs clustered in the first cohort were found to also tend to co-occur in the roughly 110 validation repertoires, with 90% to 95% of cluster scores above 0. Three of the identified cytomegalovirus-associated TCR beta chains were confirmed in vitro to be specific for cytomegalovirus antigens. The validation cohort had no HLA typing available for a later analysis, so co-occurrence within that cohort was assessed over all 120 or so repertoires. In both the original and validation cohorts, the classifier was reported to diagnose cytomegalovirus status with high specificity and sensitivity. The authors suggested that the approach could potentially be generalized to other disease states and immunological phenotypes. A total of roughly 160 TCR beta chains were listed by the study as associated with cytomegalovirus.

Ends trimmed: V by 8 bases, J by 4 bases; bases unmatched to a gene: 11. Spanning cysteine to phenylalanine, the CDR3 consists of 15 amino acids. The sequence is cut down to CDR3 DNA, 45 bases in frame from base 1. Reading the germline V gene gives CDR1 MNHNS and CDR2 SASEGT. Separate from the approximately 730-subject first cohort, the validation cohort of 120 subjects was the group to which the donors belonged. A note on this clone: The antigen this receptor binds is unknown. Within one base of it there is no much larger clone, and no base qualities were kept.

Here the chain combines TRBV6-1 and TRBJ2-7, with 10 central nucleotides matching TRBD1. Sequences were obtained from PBMCs. The TCR originated in a young woman in good health and CMV-seronegative. Read as DNA, the sequence is TGTGCCAGCCACAGACAGGGGGCGAGAAGATACGAGCAGTACTTC. It codes for CASHRQGARRYEQYF.